This TCR beta chain was identified during a study of shared clonotypes between healthy human individuals. Overall study: The people who gave samples were two women and a few men aged 18 to 49. Three CD4 naive, three CD4 memory, two CD8 naive and one CD8 memory plate were used per donor.

Note on this clone: Antigen: not known.

Findings and caveats of the study: Estimated richness values were generally larger in naive subsets than in memory subsets.

Here immunoSEQ multiplex PCR was the method, and the copy in TCRdb shows in-frame clones only, minus some. Here the sample spans 2 million or so clones, 95% being singletons. Naive CD45RA+ and memory CD45RA-negative subsets were split from CD4+ cells. Losses at the gene ends were 3 bases for V and 5 bases for J; bases not matched to a gene: 7. Per the germline V gene, CDR1 is SGHTA and CDR2 is FQGNSA. CDR3 length: 15 amino acids. The chain couples TRBV7-2 to TRBJ2-1; 7 nucleotides line up with TRBD2. This sequence originates from a man between 18 and 29 years old in good health. Sequenced input: naive CD4+ T cells sorted from blood. Subset reported: CD45RA+ positively selected. This CDR3 is CASSFLAVGNNEQFF. The CDR3, as DNA: TGTGCCAGCAGCTTTCTAGCGGTAGGGAACAATGAGCAGTTCTTC.